A selection of T cell receptor beta chains follows, all from one sample in a study of T cell responses to AZD1222 COVID-19 vaccine. This table comes from immunoSEQ multiplex PCR, and its TCRdb copy is limited to in-frame clones, with some not included. The table has some 160,000 clones, over 85% seen once. This specimen was peripheral blood, taken on day 0 of AZD1222 vaccination. The source is an adult in good health. Each CDR3 is given with its conserved first and last residue. The D gene is left open where the match is weak.

length: 14; V: TRBV12-5; D: TRBD2; J: TRBJ2-1; CDR3: CASGLREGWNEQFF; DNA: TGTGCTAGTGGTTTACGGGAGGGTTGGAATGAGCAGTTCTTC
length: 14; V: TRBV29-1; D: TRBD1; J: TRBJ1-1; CDR3: CSVERGQGAGEAFF; DNA: TGCAGCGTTGAAAGGGGACAGGGGGCTGGTGAAGCTTTCTTT
length: 17; V: TRBV5-4; D: TRBD2; J: TRBJ2-3; CDR3: CASSRSGREGGTDTQYF; DNA: TGTGCCAGCAGCCGCTCGGGGCGGGAGGGAGGCACAGATACGCAGTATTTT
length: 15; V: TRBV5-6; D: NA; J: TRBJ2-6; CDR3: CASSKKRGAANVLTF; DNA: TGTGCCAGCAGCAAGAAACGTGGGGCGGCCAACGTCCTGACTTTC
length: 14; V: TRBV4-1; D: NA; J: TRBJ2-5; CDR3: CASSHDPGGETQYF; DNA: TGCGCCAGCAGCCACGACCCAGGCGGAGAGACCCAGTACTTC
length: 14; V: TRBV18; D: NA; J: TRBJ2-2; CDR3: CASSPSANTGELFF; DNA: TGTGCCAGCTCCCCTAGTGCGAACACCGGGGAGCTGTTTTTT
length: 15; V: TRBV10-2; D: NA; J: TRBJ2-1; CDR3: CASSVQRGSYNEQFF; DNA: TGCGCCAGCAGTGTCCAGAGGGGGTCCTACAATGAGCAGTTCTTC
length: 14; V: TRBV5-1; D: TRBD1; J: TRBJ2-5; CDR3: CASSLTGVLKTQYF; DNA: TGCGCCAGCAGCTTGACAGGGGTTTTAAAGACCCAGTACTTC
length: 11; V: TRBV5-6; D: NA; J: TRBJ2-5; CDR3: CASSLAWEWYF; DNA: TGTGCCAGCAGCTTGGCCTGGGAATGGTACTTC
length: 18; V: TRBV5-1; D: NA; J: TRBJ1-2; CDR3: CASSLRAGTSIRDYGYTF; DNA: TGCGCCAGCAGCTTGAGGGCCGGGACCTCAATCAGGGACTATGGCTACACCTTC
length: 13; V: TRBV30; D: NA; J: TRBJ1-6; CDR3: CAWSGAGFSPLHF; DNA: TGTGCCTGGAGTGGGGCAGGGTTTTCACCCCTCCACTTT
length: 16; V: TRBV3-1/TRBV3-2; D: TRBD2; J: TRBJ2-4; CDR3: CASSQLLAGVGNIQYF; DNA: TGTGCCAGCAGCCAGTTACTAGCGGGGGTGGGAAACATTCAGTACTTC
length: 17; V: TRBV3-1/TRBV3-2; D: TRBD1; J: TRBJ2-7; CDR3: CASSLKSPGQGSHEQYF; DNA: TGTGCCAGCAGCCTTAAATCTCCGGGACAGGGGTCCCACGAGCAGTACTTC
length: 14; V: TRBV7-9; D: TRBD2; J: TRBJ2-5; CDR3: CASSPGGNQETQYF; DNA: TGTGCCAGCAGCCCGGGGGGGAACCAAGAGACCCAGTACTTC
length: 16; V: TRBV2; D: NA; J: TRBJ1-2; CDR3: CASSELWGTQNYGYTF; DNA: TGTGCCAGCAGTGAATTGTGGGGGACCCAAAACTATGGCTACACCTTC
length: 14; V: TRBV4-1; D: NA; J: TRBJ2-4; CDR3: CASSLLGTKNIQYF; DNA: TGCGCCAGCAGCCTTCTAGGGACCAAAAACATTCAGTACTTC
length: 12; V: TRBV5-5; D: TRBD1; J: TRBJ1-4; CDR3: CASSQGQGDLFF; DNA: TGTGCCAGCAGCCAGGGACAGGGCGATTTGTTTTTT
length: 14; V: TRBV15; D: NA; J: TRBJ2-5; CDR3: CATSRDFVAETQYF; DNA: TGTGCCACCAGCAGAGATTTTGTAGCTGAGACCCAGTACTTC
length: 16; V: TRBV5-5; D: NA; J: TRBJ1-5; CDR3: CASSLWYGTQGAPQHF; DNA: TGTGCCAGCAGCTTGTGGTATGGAACGCAGGGTGCGCCCCAGCATTTT
length: 16; V: TRBV6-6; D: TRBD1; J: TRBJ1-2; CDR3: CASTPGGTAKNYGYTF; DNA: TGTGCCAGCACCCCTGGTGGGACAGCTAAAAACTATGGCTACACCTTC
length: 16; V: TRBV7-8; D: TRBD1; J: TRBJ2-7; CDR3: CASSLGTGGLFYEQYF; DNA: TGTGCCAGCAGCCTCGGGACAGGGGGCCTCTTCTACGAGCAGTACTTC
length: 12; V: TRBV11-2; D: NA; J: TRBJ1-2; CDR3: CASSPSRGGYTF; DNA: TGTGCCAGCAGCCCTTCGAGGGGCGGCTACACCTTC
length: 15; V: TRBV9; D: TRBD1; J: TRBJ2-1; CDR3: CASSARDRVYNEQFF; DNA: TGTGCCAGCAGCGCGCGGGACAGGGTTTACAATGAGCAGTTCTTC
length: 16; V: TRBV7-2; D: NA; J: TRBJ1-5; CDR3: CASSPGTGGGNQPQHF; DNA: TGTGCCAGCAGCCCAGGGACGGGAGGAGGCAATCAGCCCCAGCATTTT